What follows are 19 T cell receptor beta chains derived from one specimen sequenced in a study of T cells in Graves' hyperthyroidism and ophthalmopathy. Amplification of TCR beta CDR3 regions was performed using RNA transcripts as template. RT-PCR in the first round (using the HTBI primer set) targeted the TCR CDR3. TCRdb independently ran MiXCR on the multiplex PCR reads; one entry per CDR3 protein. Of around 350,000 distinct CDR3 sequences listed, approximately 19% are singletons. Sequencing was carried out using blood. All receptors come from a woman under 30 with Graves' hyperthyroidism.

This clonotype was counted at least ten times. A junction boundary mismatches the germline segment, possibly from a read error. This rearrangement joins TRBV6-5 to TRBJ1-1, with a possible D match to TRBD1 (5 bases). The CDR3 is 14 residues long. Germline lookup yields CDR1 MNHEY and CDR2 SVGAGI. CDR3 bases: TGTGCCAGCGGTTACTCGGGGGATAGGGTCGGAGCTTTCTTT. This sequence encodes CASGYSGDRVGAFF.

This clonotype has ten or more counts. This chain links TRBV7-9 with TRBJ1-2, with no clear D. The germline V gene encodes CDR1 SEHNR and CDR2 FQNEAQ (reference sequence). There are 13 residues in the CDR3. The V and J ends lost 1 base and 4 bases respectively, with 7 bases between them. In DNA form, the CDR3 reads TGTGCCAGCAGCTTAGGGGGATTCTATGGCTACACCTTC. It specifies CASSLGGFYGYTF.

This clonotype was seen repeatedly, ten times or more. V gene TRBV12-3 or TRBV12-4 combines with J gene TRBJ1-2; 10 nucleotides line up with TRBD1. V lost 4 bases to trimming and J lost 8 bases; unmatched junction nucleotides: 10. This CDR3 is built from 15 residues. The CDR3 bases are TGTGCCAGCAGTTCCCCCGCCGGGACAGGGGAAGGCTACACCTTC. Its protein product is CASSSPAGTGEGYTF.

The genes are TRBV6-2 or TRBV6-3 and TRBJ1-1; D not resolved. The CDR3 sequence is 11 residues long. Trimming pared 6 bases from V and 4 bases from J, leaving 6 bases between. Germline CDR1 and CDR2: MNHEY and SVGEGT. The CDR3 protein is CASRLLTEAFF. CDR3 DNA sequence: TGTGCCAGCAGACTCCTCACTGAAGCTTTCTTT.

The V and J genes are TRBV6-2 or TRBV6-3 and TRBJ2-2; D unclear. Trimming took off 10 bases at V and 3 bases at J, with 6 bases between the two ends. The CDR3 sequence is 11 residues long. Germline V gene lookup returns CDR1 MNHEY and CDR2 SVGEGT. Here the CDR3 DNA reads TGTGCCACTCGATACACCGGGGAGCTGTTTTTT. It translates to CATRYTGELFF.

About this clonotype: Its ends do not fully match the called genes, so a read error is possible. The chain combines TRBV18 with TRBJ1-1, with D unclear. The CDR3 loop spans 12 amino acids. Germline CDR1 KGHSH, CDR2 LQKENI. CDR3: CASSPPGFEALF. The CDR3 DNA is TGTGCCAGCTCACCACCCGGGTTTGAAGCTTTGTTT.

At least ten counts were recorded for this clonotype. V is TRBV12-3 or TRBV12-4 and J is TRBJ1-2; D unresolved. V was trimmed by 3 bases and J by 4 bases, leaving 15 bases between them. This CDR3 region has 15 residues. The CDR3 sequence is CASSFGVRNSYGYTF. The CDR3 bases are TGTGCCAGCAGTTTCGGGGTCAGGAACTCCTATGGCTACACCTTC.

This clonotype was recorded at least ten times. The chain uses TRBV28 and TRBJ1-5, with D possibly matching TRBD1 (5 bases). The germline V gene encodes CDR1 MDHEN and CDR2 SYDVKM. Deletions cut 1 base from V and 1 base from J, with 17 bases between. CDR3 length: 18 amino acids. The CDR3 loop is CASSLSGRGYISNQPQHF. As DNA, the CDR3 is TGTGCCAGCAGTTTATCAGGGAGGGGATATATCAGCAATCAGCCCCAGCATTTT.

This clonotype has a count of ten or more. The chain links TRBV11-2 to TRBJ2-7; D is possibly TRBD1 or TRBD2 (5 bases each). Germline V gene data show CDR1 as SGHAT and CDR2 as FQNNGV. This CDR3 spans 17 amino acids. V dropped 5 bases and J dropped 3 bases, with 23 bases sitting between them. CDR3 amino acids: CASSPAGGSGRFYEQYF. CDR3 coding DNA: TGTGCCAGCAGCCCAGCCGGTGGGTCGGGGCGCTTCTACGAGCAGTACTTC.

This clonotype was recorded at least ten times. The CDR3 DNA sequence: TGTGCCAGCAGCCCCCTTTCGCAGGGGAACTTAGGGGAGCTGTTTTTT. Translated: CASSPLSQGNLGELFF. The chain uses TRBV7-3 and TRBJ2-2, with a weak D call TRBD1 (6 bases). The ends were cut back, 5 bases at V and 8 bases at J, with 21 bases in the middle. CDR3 length equals 16 residues. CDR1 is SGHTA and CDR2 is FQGTGA in the germline V gene.

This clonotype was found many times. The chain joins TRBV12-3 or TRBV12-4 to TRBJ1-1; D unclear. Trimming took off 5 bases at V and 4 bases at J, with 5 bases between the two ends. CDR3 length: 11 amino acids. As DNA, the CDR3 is TGTGCCAGCAGTGGGATCACTGAAGCTTTCTTT. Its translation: CASSGITEAFF.

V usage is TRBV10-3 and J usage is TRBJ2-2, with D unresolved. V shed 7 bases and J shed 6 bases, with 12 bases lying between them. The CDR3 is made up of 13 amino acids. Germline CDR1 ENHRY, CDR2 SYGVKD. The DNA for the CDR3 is TGTGCCATCAAAGTAATTGGAGCCGGGGAGCTGTTTTTT. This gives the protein CAIKVIGAGELFF.

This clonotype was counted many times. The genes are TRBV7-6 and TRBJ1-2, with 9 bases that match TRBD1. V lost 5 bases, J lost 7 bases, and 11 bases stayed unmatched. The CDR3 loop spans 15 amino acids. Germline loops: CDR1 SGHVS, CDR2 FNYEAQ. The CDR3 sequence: CASSPYTGGGGGYTF. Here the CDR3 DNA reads TGTGCCAGCAGCCCCTACACAGGGGGCGGTGGTGGCTACACCTTC.

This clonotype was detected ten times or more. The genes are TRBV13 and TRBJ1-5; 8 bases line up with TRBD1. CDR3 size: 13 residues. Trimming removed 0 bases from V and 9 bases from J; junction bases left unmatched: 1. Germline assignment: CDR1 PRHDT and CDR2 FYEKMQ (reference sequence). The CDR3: CASSLGQGGPQHF. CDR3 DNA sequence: TGTGCCAGCAGCTTAGGACAGGGGGGGCCCCAGCATTTT.

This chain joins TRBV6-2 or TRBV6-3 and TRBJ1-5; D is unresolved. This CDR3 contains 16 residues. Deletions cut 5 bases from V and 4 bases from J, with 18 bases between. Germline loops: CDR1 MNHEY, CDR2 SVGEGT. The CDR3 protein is CASSTTGSPINQPQHF. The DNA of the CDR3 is TGTGCCAGCAGTACCACGGGCTCCCCCATAAATCAGCCCCAGCATTTT.

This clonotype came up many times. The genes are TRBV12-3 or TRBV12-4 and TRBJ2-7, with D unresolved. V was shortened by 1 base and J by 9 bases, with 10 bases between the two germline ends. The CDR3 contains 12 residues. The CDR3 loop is CASSLVPSRQYF. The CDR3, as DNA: TGTGCCAGCAGTTTAGTCCCTAGTAGGCAGTACTTC.

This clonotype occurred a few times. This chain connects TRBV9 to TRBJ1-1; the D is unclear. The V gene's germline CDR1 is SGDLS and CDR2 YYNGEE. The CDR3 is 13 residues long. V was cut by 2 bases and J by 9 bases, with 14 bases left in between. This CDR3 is CASSVDPEAKAFF. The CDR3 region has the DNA TGTGCCAGCAGCGTCGACCCTGAGGCCAAAGCTTTCTTT.

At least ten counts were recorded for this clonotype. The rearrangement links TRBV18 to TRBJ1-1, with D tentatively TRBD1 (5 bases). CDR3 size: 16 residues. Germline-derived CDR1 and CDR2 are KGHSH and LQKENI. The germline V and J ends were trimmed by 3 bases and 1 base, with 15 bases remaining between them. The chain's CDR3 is CASSPQGPWANTEAFF. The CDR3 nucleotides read TGTGCCAGCTCACCCCAGGGCCCTTGGGCGAACACTGAAGCTTTCTTT.

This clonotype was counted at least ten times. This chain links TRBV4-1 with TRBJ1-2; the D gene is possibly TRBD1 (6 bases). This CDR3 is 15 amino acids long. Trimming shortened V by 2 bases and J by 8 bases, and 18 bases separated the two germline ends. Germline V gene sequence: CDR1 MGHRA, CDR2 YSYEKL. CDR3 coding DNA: TGCGCCAGCAGCCAACCCCTGGGGGGCAGCCTGGGCTACACCTTC. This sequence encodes CASSQPLGGSLGYTF.